The T cell receptor beta chain under discussion was sequenced for a study of blood T cell repertoires in COVID-19. Study-wide context: Samples representing acute and convalescent COVID-19 were sourced from the United States, Italy and Spain. The cDNA or gDNA used as material had been derived from T cells, B-cell-depleted T cells, or PBMCs.

In the authors' methods: Reference gene primer amplification gave estimated nucleated cell counts. Profiled with immunoSEQ multiplex PCR; TCRdb holds only in-frame clones, not every one. The V and J calls and clone size are taken from that table; D and trimming were inferred from the DNA. Of over 35,000 clones detected, roughly 90% appear once; the ten largest clones hold under 20%. V shed 6 bases and J 6 bases; nucleotides not matched to a gene: 19. The germline V gene has CDR1 SEHNR and CDR2 FQNEAQ (reference sequence). The CDR3 extends over 18 amino acids. The genes are TRBV7-9 and TRBJ2-2, with 7 nucleotides matching TRBD2. The clonotype comes from a man aged 70-80 years with active COVID-19. Sequenced: peripheral blood. Written as DNA, the CDR3 is TGTGCCAGCAGAAGCTGGATTCGAGCGGGACGTGTTTCCGGGGAGCTGTTTTTT. The encoded protein is CASRSWIRAGRVSGELFF.